Below are 9 T cell receptor beta chains sequenced from a single sample in a study of shared clonotypes between healthy human individuals. Profiled with immunoSEQ multiplex PCR; TCRdb holds only in-frame clones, not every one. The sample consists of approximately 810,000 clones, around 92% of them appearing once. CD45RO-negative, CCR7-positively selected cells formed the naive CD8 fraction, excluding terminally differentiated effector memory CD45RA+ cells. Sequencing was carried out using naive CD8+ T cells sorted from blood. These receptors were obtained from a man between 25 and 39 years old in good health.

Notes on this clone: Other DNA sequences of this sample code for an identical CDR3. The chain couples TRBV7-3 to TRBJ1-3; possibly TRBD1 for D (6 bases). The CDR3 spans 14 residues. CDR1 and CDR2 from the germline V gene are SGHTA and FQGTGA. The germline V and J ends were trimmed by 5 bases and 0 bases, with 8 bases remaining between them. Here the CDR3 DNA reads TGTGCCAGCAGCCCAGGGGTCTCTGGAAACACCATATATTTT. Translated, it gives CASSPGVSGNTIYF.

V usage is TRBV21-1 and J usage is TRBJ2-7. TRBV21-1 is marked as a pseudogene. The length of the CDR3 is 10 residues. The CDR3 here is CASSDYEQYF. CDR3 sequence (DNA): TGTGCCAGCAGCGACTACGAGCAGTACTTC.

The gene calls are TRBV7-9 and TRBJ2-7; D possibly corresponds to TRBD2 (6 bases). V was trimmed by 8 bases and J by 3 bases, leaving 14 bases between them. This CDR3 spans 13 amino acids. Germline loops: CDR1 SEHNR, CDR2 FQNEAQ (reference sequence). CDR3 nucleotide sequence: TGTGCCAGCCAGGAGGGGAGGAGCTACGAGCAGTACTTC. Residues: CASQEGRSYEQYF.

CDR3 bases: TGTGCCAGCGGCCCGGGGGCGCAAGGCTACACCTTC. Its translation is CASGPGAQGYTF. V usage is TRBV2 and J usage is TRBJ1-2; possibly TRBD1 for D (6 bases). CDR3 size: 12 residues. CDR1 is SNHLY and CDR2 is FYNNEI in the germline V gene. Trimming stripped 8 bases from V and 8 bases from J, with 15 bases between.

The chain couples TRBV18 to TRBJ2-1; 8 bases agree with TRBD2. This CDR3 has 17 amino acids. J was trimmed by 4 bases and V by 1 base; bases with no gene match: 9. CDR1 KGHSH and CDR2 LQKENI come from the germline V gene. The CDR3 spells CASSPLQRESEYNEQFF. The CDR3 coding sequence is TGTGCCAGCTCACCACTTCAGCGGGAGTCGGAGTACAATGAGCAGTTCTTC. Full variable domain (remainder filled in from reference TRBV18 and TRBJ2-1): NAGVMQNPRHLVRRRGQEARLRCSPMKGHSHVYWYRQLPEEGLKFMVYLQKENIIDESGMPKERFSAEFPKEGPSILRIQQVVRGDSAAYFCASSPLQRESEYNEQFFGPGTRLTVL.

This CDR3 is CSVEDSPSYEQYF. The DNA for the CDR3 is TGCAGCGTTGAGGACAGTCCCTCCTACGAGCAGTACTTC. The V call is TRBV29-1, the J call TRBJ2-7, with D tentatively TRBD1 (6 bases). Trimming shortened V by 3 bases and J by 0 bases, and 9 bases separated the two germline ends. The CDR3 contains 13 residues. Per germline, CDR1 SQVTM and CDR2 ANQGSEA.

The rearrangement uses TRBV7-9 and TRBJ1-3, with a tentative D call TRBD1 (5 bases). CDR1 and CDR2 (germline): SEHNR, FQNEAQ (reference sequence). Trimming took 4 bases from V and 8 from J, leaving 21 bases between them. This CDR3 comprises 16 residues. The DNA of the CDR3 is TGTGCCAGCAGCTACGATTCCGGGACCTCGCTAGACACCATATATTTT. Protein: CASSYDSGTSLDTIYF.

The V call is TRBV27, the J call TRBJ2-7; TRBD1 aligns across 9 bases. V lost 3 bases, J lost 0 bases, and 6 bases stayed unmatched. The CDR3 totals 16 residues. Looked up from germline, CDR1 is MNHEY and CDR2 is SMNVEV (reference sequence). The CDR3 DNA reads TGTGCCAGCAGTTTTGCTACAGGGGGCATCTCCTACGAGCAGTACTTC. Its protein product is CASSFATGGISYEQYF.

This clone showed up just once. J is TRBJ1-1 and V is TRBV7-6; TRBD1 aligns across 7 bases. V lost 4 bases, J lost 4 bases, and 6 bases stayed unmatched. Germline V gives CDR1 SGHVS, CDR2 FNYEAQ. This CDR3 contains 14 residues. CDR3 sequence (DNA): TGTGCCAGCAGCTCCAGGGGGTTGGGCACTGAAGCTTTCTTT. This encodes CASSSRGLGTEAFF.